These 25 T cell receptor beta chains were all obtained from the same sample, sequenced in a study of post-analysis software for immune sequencing data. The TCR beta cDNA libraries carried unique molecular identifiers. TCRdb reprocessed the PCR reads with MiXCR, giving one entry per CDR3 protein. Of around 710,000 distinct CDR3 sequences detected, roughly 50% appear once; the ten largest clones hold 4.9%. Findings and caveats of the study: The five TRBV segments detected at higher frequency in patients than in controls included TRBV5-6, TRBV5-1 and TRBV20-1.

Their recognized antigens are unknown. Sequenced: blood. These receptor sequences come from a girl aged 5-17 years with multiple sclerosis.

This clonotype has more than one count but fewer than ten. The gene calls are TRBV5-1 and TRBJ2-5, with D uncertain. V lost 2 bases, J lost 1 base, and 12 bases lay in between. The CDR3 is made up of 15 amino acids. CDR1 SGHRS and CDR2 YFSETQ come from the germline V gene. CDR3 loop: CASSFSGMGQETQYF. The CDR3 nucleotides read TGCGCCAGCAGCTTCTCTGGGATGGGCCAAGAGACCCAGTACTTC.

The chain uses TRBV29-1 and TRBJ1-1; no reliable D call. Germline assignment: CDR1 SQVTM and CDR2 ANQGSEA. This CDR3 comprises 14 residues. The germline V and J ends were trimmed by 2 bases and 1 base, with 11 bases remaining between them. DNA for the CDR3: TGCAGCGTTGAATATCGTGCGGGGAACACTGAAGCTTTCTTT. Protein sequence: CSVEYRAGNTEAFF.

CDR3 nucleotides: TGTGCCAGCAGCCAAGAGAGTCGGGACAGTACGTCTGAGACCCAGTACTTC. Translated, it gives CASSQESRDSTSETQYF. This rearrangement joins TRBV3-1 to TRBJ2-5, with 7 nucleotides matching TRBD1. CDR1 is LGHDT, CDR2 YNNKEL, per germline (reference sequence). J lost 5 bases, V lost 0 bases, and 12 bases had no gene match. The CDR3 totals 17 residues.

This clonotype showed up just once. The chain employs TRBV7-2 and TRBJ2-1, with 11 bases matching TRBD2. In germline, CDR1 is SGHTA, CDR2 FQGNSA. This CDR3 has 17 residues. After removal of 3 bases from V and 13 bases from J, the junction contained 17 bases not matched to a gene. Here the CDR3 DNA reads TGTGCCAGCAGCTTTAATCCGGGACAGTATAGCGGGAGGGCCCAGTTCTTC. Residues: CASSFNPGQYSGRAQFF.

This chain connects TRBV6-5 to TRBJ2-1; no reliable D call. V lost 8 bases and J lost 0, with 14 bases in between. CDR1 and CDR2 from the germline V gene are MNHEY and SVGAGI. This CDR3 has 15 amino acids. CDR3 amino acids: CASRPARSSYNEQFF. The CDR3 DNA reads as TGTGCCAGCCGACCGGCCCGGAGCTCCTACAATGAGCAGTTCTTC.

This chain joins TRBV5-1 and TRBJ2-7; D remains unclear. CDR1 SGHRS and CDR2 YFSETQ come from the germline V gene. CDR3 size: 13 residues. V was clipped by 4 bases and J by 3 bases, with 11 bases between them. CDR3 bases: TGCGCCAGCAGCCCGGACGGCCTCTACGAGCAGTACTTC. This encodes CASSPDGLYEQYF.

V usage is TRBV7-9 and J usage is TRBJ2-1, with 10 bases aligning to TRBD2. Germline CDR1 reads SEHNR; CDR2 reads FQNEAQ (reference sequence). There are 16 residues in the CDR3. With V trimmed by 1 base and J by 9 bases, 9 bases remained unmatched. In DNA form, the CDR3 reads TGTGCCAGCAGCTTAGAGTTTCGGCTAGCGGGAGTTGAGCAGTTCTTC. Translating it yields CASSLEFRLAGVEQFF.

This chain links TRBV7-9 with TRBJ1-2; no clear D. Germline CDR1 reads SEHNR; CDR2 reads FQNEAQ (reference sequence). The ends were cut back, 8 bases at V and 8 bases at J, with 21 bases in the middle. The CDR3 totals 14 residues. The CDR3 region is CASSTLAQSEGYTF. The CDR3 DNA follows: TGTGCCAGCTCAACCCTGGCGCAGTCGGAGGGCTACACCTTC.

The chain couples TRBV20-1 to TRBJ2-3, with D perhaps matching TRBD1 (5 bases). Trimming cost V 5 bases and J 3 bases, with 6 bases left between them. Germline V gene data show CDR1 as DFQATT and CDR2 as SNEGSKA (reference sequence). The CDR3 contains 11 residues. CDR3 bases: TGCAGTGCTGGGGCGACAGATACGCAGTATTTT. Its translation is CSAGATDTQYF.

In regard to this clonotype: A read error is possible here, since a much larger clone lies one base away. V usage is TRBV6-6 and J usage is TRBJ2-4; D not resolved. The end of the DNA is better explained by TRBJ2-5, so the J call may be wrong. This CDR3 has 11 residues. Germline V gene lookup returns CDR1 MNHNY and CDR2 SVGAGI (reference sequence). The CDR3 loop is CASRHGETQYF. As DNA, the CDR3 is TGTGCCAGCAGGCACGGGGAGACCCAGTACTTC.

The chain has TRBV6-5 and TRBJ1-1; the D gene is possibly TRBD1 (6 bases). This CDR3 comprises 15 residues. CDR1 is MNHEY and CDR2 is SVGAGI in the germline V gene. Between the trimmed V and J ends, which lost 6 bases and 4 bases, there was a span of 18 bases. In DNA, the CDR3 is TGTGCCAGCAGACAGAACCAGGGGCATGTCACTGAAGCTTTCTTT. Translation gives CASRQNQGHVTEAFF.

This chain connects TRBV4-1 to TRBJ2-7, with unresolved D. V lost 0 bases, J lost 4 bases, and 10 bases lay in between. Germline assignment: CDR1 MGHRA and CDR2 YSYEKL. The CDR3 consists of 14 residues. CDR3 in DNA: TGCGCCAGCAGCCAAGAGGAGCATTGGTACGAGCAGTACTTC. This translates into CASSQEEHWYEQYF.

The V gene is TRBV7-8, the J gene TRBJ2-6; possibly TRBD1 for D (5 bases). Germline V lookup: CDR1 SGHVS, CDR2 FQNEAQ. The length of the CDR3 is 17 residues. V was shortened by 3 bases and J by 0 bases, with 12 bases between the two germline ends. The CDR3 DNA reads TGTGCCAGCAGCTTCGCAGGGCCCAACTCTGGGGCCAACGTCCTGACTTTC. This gives the protein CASSFAGPNSGANVLTF.

This sequence joins TRBV12-3 or TRBV12-4 and TRBJ2-7; TRBD2 matches 8 bases. V dropped 3 bases and J dropped 5; count of bases not matched to a gene: 12. This CDR3 spans 16 amino acids. CDR3 sequence: CASSFYPSGSSDEQYF. CDR3 nucleotide sequence: TGTGCCAGCAGTTTCTACCCAAGCGGGAGTTCCGACGAGCAGTACTTC.

This chain uses TRBV27 with TRBJ2-7, with a weak D call TRBD1 (5 bases). The germline V and J ends were trimmed by 5 bases and 3 bases, with 14 bases remaining between them. This CDR3 spans 14 amino acids. Germline CDR1 reads MNHEY; CDR2 reads SMNVEV (reference sequence). This CDR3 reads CASSPRQDIYEQYF. The CDR3 DNA reads as TGTGCCAGCAGTCCACGTCAGGACATCTACGAGCAGTACTTC.

The chain couples TRBV4-3 to TRBJ2-3; no definite D call. The V gene lost 4 bases and the J gene lost 4 bases, with 15 bases spanning the gap. The CDR3 length is 15 residues. Germline values: CDR1 LGHNA, CDR2 YSLEER. This CDR3 is CASSLAIPNPDTQYF. The CDR3 region has the DNA TGCGCCAGCAGCCTGGCTATCCCCAACCCAGATACGCAGTATTTT.

The chain combines TRBV5-6 with TRBJ2-1; 9 bases map to TRBD2. CDR1 is SGHDT, CDR2 YYEEEE, per germline. V shed 4 bases and J 12 bases; nucleotides not matched to a gene: 11. The CDR3 consists of 14 residues. The CDR3 protein is CASSPGLALWVQFF. CDR3 bases: TGTGCCAGCAGCCCCGGACTAGCGCTCTGGGTGCAGTTCTTC.

The sample holds many counts of this clonotype. V is TRBV12-3 or TRBV12-4 and J is TRBJ2-7; 8 nucleotides line up with TRBD1. This CDR3 is built from 14 residues. V lost 6 bases and J lost 6; bases outside the gene matches: 10. The DNA of the CDR3 is TGTGCCAGCAGCTCAACAGGGGGGCCCTCCGAGCAGTACTTC. Translating it yields CASSSTGGPSEQYF.

This clonotype was seen repeatedly, ten times or more. J is TRBJ2-7 and V is TRBV7-6, with a possible D match to TRBD2 (5 bases). Trimming removed 1 base at V and 3 bases at J, with 7 bases between. The CDR3 extends over 13 amino acids. Germline CDR1 reads SGHVS; CDR2 reads FNYEAQ. CDR3 nucleotide sequence: TGTGCCAGCAGCTTAGGTGAGGGCTACGAGCAGTACTTC. Translation: CASSLGEGYEQYF.

The genes are TRBV28 and TRBJ1-1, with unresolved D. The CDR3 has 14 residues. Germline-derived CDR1 and CDR2 are MDHEN and SYDVKM. Trimming stripped 3 bases from V and 3 bases from J, with 11 bases between. The DNA of the CDR3 is TGTGCCAGCAGTTTTAGTCCGGCACACACTGAAGCTTTCTTT. This sequence encodes CASSFSPAHTEAFF.

The genes are TRBV24-1 and TRBJ2-7; TRBD1 might be the D (6 bases). The CDR3 is made up of 16 amino acids. V shed 4 bases and J shed 3 bases, with 18 bases lying between them. Germline CDR1 KGHDR, CDR2 SFDVKD. CDR3 sequence (DNA): TGTGCCACCAGTGACGCGCCCGGGACACACAACTACGAGCAGTACTTC. This gives the protein CATSDAPGTHNYEQYF.

The chain has TRBV4-2 and TRBJ2-3, with D perhaps TRBD2 (5 bases). Between the trimmed V and J ends, which lost 8 bases and 4 bases, there was a span of 10 bases. The CDR3 is 12 amino acids. CDR1 is LGHNA, CDR2 YNFKEQ, per germline. This chain's CDR3 is CASGSTADTQYF. As DNA, the CDR3 is TGTGCCAGCGGGAGCACCGCAGATACGCAGTATTTT.

The chain uses TRBV12-3 or TRBV12-4 and TRBJ2-5; TRBD2 aligns across 12 bases. Trimming at V came to 10 bases and at J to 2 bases, leaving 5 bases not matched to a gene. The CDR3 has 14 residues. DNA of the CDR3: TGTGCCACCCGGACTAGCGGGAAACAAGAGACCCAGTACTTC. This encodes CATRTSGKQETQYF.

The chain links TRBV12-3 or TRBV12-4 to TRBJ2-5; 8 nucleotides line up with TRBD2. J was trimmed by 7 bases and V by 4 bases; bases with no gene match: 5. This CDR3 has 13 residues. DNA of the CDR3: TGTGCCAGCAGTTCGCCGGGACTAGGGACCCAGTACTTC. Amino acid sequence: CASSSPGLGTQYF.

This clonotype has more than one count but fewer than ten. The chain is built from TRBV20-1 and TRBJ2-1, with 7 bases identical to TRBD1. V lost 5 bases, J lost 4 bases, and 11 bases stayed unmatched. The germline V gene encodes CDR1 DFQATT and CDR2 SNEGSKA (reference sequence). The CDR3 extends over 15 amino acids. This CDR3 reads CSAHPRDRGYNEQFF. The CDR3 DNA follows: TGCAGTGCTCACCCCCGGGACAGAGGTTACAATGAGCAGTTCTTC.